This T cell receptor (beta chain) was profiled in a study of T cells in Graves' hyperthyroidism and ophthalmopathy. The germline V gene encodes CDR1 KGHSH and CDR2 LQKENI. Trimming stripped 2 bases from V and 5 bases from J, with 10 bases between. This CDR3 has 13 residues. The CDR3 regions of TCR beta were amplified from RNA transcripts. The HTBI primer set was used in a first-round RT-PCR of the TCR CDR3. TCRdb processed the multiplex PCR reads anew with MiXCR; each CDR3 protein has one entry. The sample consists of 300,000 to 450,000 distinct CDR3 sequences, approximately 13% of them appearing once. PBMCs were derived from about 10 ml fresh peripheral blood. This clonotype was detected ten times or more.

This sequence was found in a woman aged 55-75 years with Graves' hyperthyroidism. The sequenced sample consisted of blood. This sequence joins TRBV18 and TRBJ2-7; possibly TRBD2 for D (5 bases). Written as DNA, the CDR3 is TGTGCCAGCTCACCAGCCCCCGGGGACGAGCAGTACTTC. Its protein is CASSPAPGDEQYF.